This T cell receptor (beta chain) was found in a study of preoperative IRX-2 immunotherapy in early breast cancer. Produced via immunoSEQ multiplex PCR; TCRdb's table is partial and in-frame only. The sample has 4,000 or so clones, approximately 67% seen once. This sample's treatment: preoperative locoregional IRX-2 cytokine immunotherapy. Preoperative locoregional IRX-2 cytokine immunotherapy was tested in the phase Ib source study. This CDR3 comprises 17 residues. Germline V gene data show CDR1 as MNHGY and CDR2 as SAAAGT. With 3 bases clipped from V and 0 bases from J, the junction kept 10 bases outside the gene matches.

This chain connects TRBV6-8 to TRBJ2-5, with 7 bases lining up with TRBD1. The sample in question was tumor tissue, obtained after IRX-2 immunotherapy. The TCR comes from a human donor with breast cancer. DNA of the CDR3: TGTGCCAGCAGTTATTCCTCTGACAGGGCTTACCAAGAGACCCAGTACTTC. Protein: CASSYSSDRAYQETQYF.